Given below is one T cell receptor beta chain in context. This record belongs to a study of blood T cell repertoires in COVID-19. About the study: The study drew acute and convalescent COVID-19 samples from the United States, Italy and Spain.

Repertoires were generated with immunoSEQ multiplex PCR, while TCRdb's copy carries only in-frame clones and drops some. Counted here are roughly 160,000 clones, approximately 86% occurring once; the ten biggest clones make up about a sixth. Participants spanned ages about 18 to 90 years and resided in about two dozen US areas. The study counted Cohort 3 donors as recovered given two negative PCRs, clearance, or symptom resolution. The sequenced sample was PBMCs or T cells enriched from blood (not recorded which). This sequence originates from a man aged 55 to 70 who had recovered from COVID-19.

In DNA form, the CDR3 reads TGTGCCAGCAGCTTAGAGGGGGCGAACACTGAAGCTTTCTTT. This encodes CASSLEGANTEAFF. The J gene is TRBJ1-1, the V gene TRBV7-8; TRBD1 matches at 7 bases. The CDR3 is 14 amino acids. V gave up 1 base and J gave up 1 base; unmatched junction bases: 0. CDR1 and CDR2 from the germline V gene are SGHVS and FQNEAQ. The full variable domain, completed using reference TRBV7-8 and TRBJ1-1, is GAGVSQSPRYKVAKRGQDVALRCDPISGHVSLFWYQQALGQGPEFLTYFQNEAQLDKSGLPSDRFFAERPEGSVSTLKIQRTQQEDSAVYLCASSLEGANTEAFFGQGTRLTVV.